Below, one T cell receptor (beta chain) is given with its context. V gave up 5 bases and J gave up 6 bases; unmatched junction bases: 12. CDR3 length: 17 residues. Germline assignment: CDR1 KGHSH and CDR2 LQKENI. This entry comes from a study of blood T cell repertoires in COVID-19. Across the whole study: The study drew acute and convalescent COVID-19 samples from the United States, Italy and Spain. Nucleic acid was either cDNA or gDNA, and it came from T cells, B-cell-depleted T cells, or PBMCs.

Original processing methods: Nucleated cell counts were estimated from reference gene primer amplification. Clones were read by immunoSEQ multiplex PCR, and TCRdb kept only the in-frame ones, dropping some. D and trimming were read from the DNA, whereas the V and J calls and clone size are those reported in that table. The table includes 100,000 or so clones, around 76% detected once. This TCR was recovered from a woman between 70 and 85 years old with acute or convalescent COVID-19. The chain combines TRBV18 with TRBJ1-6, with 8 bases fitting TRBD1. Specimen: peripheral blood. The CDR3 nucleotides are TGTGCCAGCTCAGCGTCCGGGACAGGTACGGGTAATTCACCCCTCCACTTT. Amino acids: CASSASGTGTGNSPLHF. Full variable domain (missing parts from reference TRBV18 and TRBJ1-6): NAGVMQNPRHLVRRRGQEARLRCSPMKGHSHVYWYRQLPEEGLKFMVYLQKENIIDESGMPKERFSAEFPKEGPSILRIQQVVRGDSAAYFCASSASGTGTGNSPLHFGNGTRLTVT.